One sample yielded the 11 T cell receptor beta chains listed below, sequenced in a study of cytomegalovirus exposure and HLA in healthy donors. Both 60 Vbeta primers and 13 Jbeta primers went into the PCR. The data were produced by immunoSEQ multiplex PCR, yet TCRdb's version contains in-frame clones alone and is incomplete. The sample contains 150,000 to 200,000 clones, roughly 70% of which appear only once. What was sequenced was PBMCs. The receptors come from a man between 25 and 39 years old in good health and CMV-seropositive.

The V and J genes are TRBV9 and TRBJ2-3; the match to TRBD2 covers 9 bases. V was pared by 4 bases and J by 5 bases, with 5 bases of the junction left unmatched. Germline CDR1 and CDR2: SGDLS and YYNGEE. There are 14 residues in the CDR3. The CDR3 coding sequence is TGTGCCAGCAGCCCTAGGACTAGCGTAGATACGCAGTATTTT. Translation gives CASSPRTSVDTQYF.

The J gene is TRBJ2-1, the V gene TRBV5-1; TRBD2 agrees at 14 bases. Germline CDR1 reads SGHRS; CDR2 reads YFSETQ. V lost 3 bases to trimming and J lost 9 bases; unmatched junction nucleotides: 5. The CDR3 length is 15 residues. CDR3 nucleotide sequence: TGCGCCAGCAGCTCGGGACTAGCGGGAGTATTTGAGCAGTTCTTC. Protein sequence: CASSSGLAGVFEQFF.

The chain links TRBV5-1 to TRBJ2-7, with TRBD2 as a possible D gene (6 bases). Germline V gene sequence: CDR1 SGHRS, CDR2 YFSETQ. The CDR3 runs to 13 residues. Trimming cost V 4 bases and J 7 bases, with 15 bases left between them. The CDR3 coding sequence is TGCGCCAGCAGCCCCCGGACCGCGGGGGAGCAGTACTTC. This encodes CASSPRTAGEQYF.

The chain uses TRBV7-8 and TRBJ1-3; D not resolved. Per germline, CDR1 SGHVS and CDR2 FQNEAQ. CDR3 length equals 13 residues. The V and J ends lost 6 bases and 3 bases respectively, with 9 bases between them. CDR3 coding DNA: TGTGCCAGCAGTGGAGGGAGTGGAAACACCATATATTTT. Translated, it gives CASSGGSGNTIYF.

The chain is built from TRBV2 and TRBJ1-5, with 7 positions matching TRBD1. Germline trimming cut 9 bases from V and 0 bases from J; bases unmatched to any gene: 5. The CDR3 sequence is 14 residues long. Germline V gene sequence: CDR1 SNHLY, CDR2 FYNNEI. The CDR3 reads CASTGTDSNQPQHF. Written as DNA, the CDR3 is TGTGCCAGTACAGGGACAGATAGCAATCAGCCCCAGCATTTT. Drawing the rest from reference TRBV2 and TRBJ1-5, the complete variable domain is EPEVTQTPSHQVTQMGQEVILRCVPISNHLYFYWYRQILGQKVEFLVSFYNNEISEKSEIFDDQFSVERPDGSNFTLKIRSTKLEDSAMYFCASTGTDSNQPQHFGDGTRLSIL.

In its sample, this clone was seen a few times. The rearrangement uses TRBV2 and TRBJ1-5, with D maybe TRBD1 (5 bases). The CDR3 runs to 17 residues. V lost 6 bases and J lost 5, with 23 bases in between. The germline gives CDR1 SNHLY, CDR2 FYNNEI. CDR3 nucleotide sequence: TGTGCCAGCAGCGCGTGGGACTATACGAAAGATTATCAGCCCCAGCATTTT. Its protein is CASSAWDYTKDYQPQHF.

CDR3 DNA: TGTGCCAGCGTTCTACTAGCGGGAGGTGGTAGCGAGCAGTACTTC. Amino acid sequence: CASVLLAGGGSEQYF. The chain couples TRBV2 to TRBJ2-7, with 12 positions matching TRBD2. CDR3 length: 15 amino acids. CDR1 SNHLY and CDR2 FYNNEI come from the germline V gene. Trimming removed 8 bases from V and 6 bases from J; junction bases left unmatched: 11.

J is TRBJ1-1 and V is TRBV4-2; perhaps TRBD1 as D (6 bases). CDR1 is LGHNA and CDR2 is YNFKEQ in the germline V gene. This CDR3 comprises 15 residues. V lost 4 bases, J lost 1 base, and 13 bases lay in between. CDR3 amino acids: CASSPGAGSNTEAFF. CDR3 DNA sequence: TGTGCCAGCAGCCCAGGGGCAGGGTCGAACACTGAAGCTTTCTTT.

This clone was recorded a few times. V gene TRBV30 combines with J gene TRBJ2-3, with 7 positions matching TRBD2. The CDR3 is 15 amino acids. The germline CDR1 and CDR2 sequences are GTSNPN and SVGIG (reference sequence). Losses at the gene ends were 8 bases for V and 6 bases for J; bases not matched to a gene: 17. The CDR3 reads CARGEGPLRTDTQYF. The CDR3 nucleotides read TGTGCCCGGGGGGAGGGACCCTTAAGAACCGATACGCAGTATTTT.

The V gene is TRBV28, the J gene TRBJ2-3; D possibly corresponds to TRBD2 (5 bases). CDR3 length equals 15 residues. Germline V gives CDR1 MDHEN, CDR2 SYDVKM. V was cut by 5 bases and J by 6 bases, with 18 bases left in between. The CDR3 region is CASSPLKRPPDTQYF. In nucleotides, the CDR3 is TGTGCCAGCAGTCCCCTAAAGCGGCCCCCCGATACGCAGTATTTT.

This chain uses TRBV27 with TRBJ2-1, with a possible D match to TRBD2 (5 bases). This CDR3 has 15 amino acids. V gave up 5 bases and J gave up 0 bases, with 11 bases separating them. CDR1 is MNHEY and CDR2 is SMNVEV in the germline V gene (reference sequence). In nucleotides, the CDR3 is TGTGCCAGCAGTAACGGGGTAGGCTCCTACAATGAGCAGTTCTTC. The encoded protein is CASSNGVGSYNEQFF.